These T cell receptor beta chains were read from a single sample in a study of shared clonotypes between healthy human individuals. TCRdb's table, derived via immunoSEQ multiplex PCR, lists solely in-frame clones and lacks some. The sample includes 850,000 to 1,100,000 clones, 60% to 80% of them seen just once. The sequenced sample was memory CD4+ T cells from PBMCs. The receptors here all came from a man in his late teens or twenties in good health. Some clones in this sample may be carry-over from other donors' samples. Both conserved end residues are part of each CDR3. A D gene is named only where the DNA matches it firmly. Expanded clones get a size class; other rows say once, few or many, or leave the size out.

d_gene: TRBD1
j_gene: TRBJ1-1
v_gene: TRBV7-6
abundance: -
CDR3nt: TGTGCCAGCAGCTACACAGGGGGAACTGAAGCTTTCTTT
CDR3aa: CASSYTGGTEAFF

d_gene: TRBD1
j_gene: TRBJ2-1
v_gene: TRBV18
abundance: -
CDR3nt: TGTGCCAGCTCAGAACAGGGGGTCTCCTACAATGAGCAGTTCTTC
CDR3aa: CASSEQGVSYNEQFF

d_gene: -
j_gene: TRBJ1-1
v_gene: TRBV10-2
abundance: -
CDR3nt: TGCGCCAGCAGTGAAAGGGGACATGAAGCTTTCTTT
CDR3aa: CASSERGHEAFF

d_gene: TRBD2
j_gene: TRBJ2-7
v_gene: TRBV5-5
abundance: -
CDR3nt: TGTGCCAGCAGTTTGCGGGGGGACGGGTACTACGAGCAGTACTTC
CDR3aa: CASSLRGDGYYEQYF

d_gene: -
j_gene: TRBJ2-7
v_gene: TRBV30
abundance: -
CDR3nt: TGTGCCTGGAGTGGACTGTCCTACGAGCAGTACTTC
CDR3aa: CAWSGLSYEQYF

d_gene: -
j_gene: TRBJ2-1
v_gene: TRBV11-3
abundance: -
CDR3nt: TGTGCCAGCAGCTCCGGGCTAGCCAATGAGCAGTTCTTC
CDR3aa: CASSSGLANEQFF

d_gene: -
j_gene: TRBJ2-7
v_gene: TRBV6-1
abundance: -
CDR3nt: TGTGCCAGCAGTGAAGCGGGGGGCTTCGGTTACGAGCAGTACTTC
CDR3aa: CASSEAGGFGYEQYF

d_gene: -
j_gene: TRBJ2-6
v_gene: TRBV5-6
abundance: -
CDR3nt: TGTGCCAGCAGCTCTCCTAGAGCTGGGGCCAACGTCCTGACTTTC
CDR3aa: CASSSPRAGANVLTF

d_gene: TRBD1
j_gene: TRBJ2-5
v_gene: TRBV2
abundance: -
CDR3nt: TGTGCCAGCAAGACAGGGGGGAGAGAGACCCAGTACTTC
CDR3aa: CASKTGGRETQYF

d_gene: TRBD2
j_gene: TRBJ2-7
v_gene: TRBV5-1
abundance: -
CDR3nt: TGCGCCAGCAGCTTGGTTAGCGGGATGGGGGACAACGAGCAGTACTTC
CDR3aa: CASSLVSGMGDNEQYF

d_gene: -
j_gene: TRBJ2-3
v_gene: TRBV10-1
abundance: -
CDR3nt: TGCGCCAGCAGTGTTCGCAGATTTCACACAGATACGCAGTATTTT
CDR3aa: CASSVRRFHTDTQYF

d_gene: TRBD2
j_gene: TRBJ2-2
v_gene: TRBV5-1
abundance: -
CDR3nt: TGCGCCAGCAGCCCCTTAGCGGGAGAGGACACCGGGGAGCTGTTTTTT
CDR3aa: CASSPLAGEDTGELFF

d_gene: -
j_gene: TRBJ1-1
v_gene: TRBV28
abundance: -
CDR3nt: TGTGCCAGCAGTTGGGGGACGAGCACTGAAGCTTTCTTT
CDR3aa: CASSWGTSTEAFF

d_gene: -
j_gene: TRBJ2-5
v_gene: TRBV7-5
abundance: -
CDR3nt: TGTGTCAGAAGCTTAGTTCAGCGGGAGGGCCAGTGGGAGACCCAGTACTTC
CDR3aa: CVRSLVQREGQWETQYF

d_gene: TRBD1
j_gene: TRBJ2-3
v_gene: TRBV5-4
abundance: -
CDR3nt: TGTGCCAGCAGCGCTACAGGGGGCTTTGGAGATACGCAGTATTTT
CDR3aa: CASSATGGFGDTQYF

d_gene: -
j_gene: TRBJ2-1
v_gene: TRBV5-1
abundance: -
CDR3nt: TGCGCCAGCAGCCCGGAGGGGTGGTATGGTTCCAGGGATGAGCAGTTCTTC
CDR3aa: CASSPEGWYGSRDEQFF

d_gene: -
j_gene: TRBJ2-5
v_gene: TRBV5-1
abundance: once
CDR3nt: TGCGCCAGCAGCCCCCGACAGCCTTCCGGGCAAGAGACCCAGTACTTC
CDR3aa: CASSPRQPSGQETQYF

d_gene: -
j_gene: TRBJ1-5
v_gene: TRBV28
abundance: -
CDR3nt: TGTGCCAGCTTATACCCGGGGGGCAATCAGCCCCAGCATTTT
CDR3aa: CASLYPGGNQPQHF

d_gene: -
j_gene: TRBJ2-1
v_gene: TRBV28
abundance: -
CDR3nt: TGTGCCAGCAGTTTGGGCGGGTATGAGCAGTTCTTC
CDR3aa: CASSLGGYEQFF

d_gene: -
j_gene: TRBJ1-1
v_gene: TRBV5-4
abundance: once
CDR3nt: TGTGCCAGCATCAGGCCTTCAGGCTCGAACACTGAAGCTTTCTTT
CDR3aa: CASIRPSGSNTEAFF

d_gene: -
j_gene: TRBJ2-3
v_gene: TRBV27
abundance: -
CDR3nt: TGTGCCAGCAGTTTAAACAAGGGTACGCAGTATTTT
CDR3aa: CASSLNKGTQYF

d_gene: -
j_gene: TRBJ2-4
v_gene: TRBV7-3
abundance: -
CDR3nt: TGTGCCAGCAGCCAGGGGGAGGGGCCCGGGAACATTCAGTACTTC
CDR3aa: CASSQGEGPGNIQYF

d_gene: -
j_gene: TRBJ1-5
v_gene: TRBV2
abundance: -
CDR3nt: TGTGCCAGCAGCCCTCCCGGAGGTCAGCCCCAGCATTTT
CDR3aa: CASSPPGGQPQHF

d_gene: TRBD2
j_gene: TRBJ2-1
v_gene: TRBV27
abundance: -
CDR3nt: TGTGCCAGCAGTTCACCTATCCGGCGGGGGTCCTACAATGAGCAGTTCTTC
CDR3aa: CASSSPIRRGSYNEQFF

d_gene: -
j_gene: TRBJ2-7
v_gene: TRBV7-2
abundance: -
CDR3nt: TGTGCCAGCAGCCCTGATCGGTTGGGTATTACCAACTACGAGCAGTACTTC
CDR3aa: CASSPDRLGITNYEQYF

d_gene: -
j_gene: TRBJ2-7
v_gene: TRBV6-6
abundance: -
CDR3nt: TGTGCCAGCAGTTACCGAGGGGCCTATCCCCACGAGCAGTACTTC
CDR3aa: CASSYRGAYPHEQYF

d_gene: TRBD1
j_gene: TRBJ2-7
v_gene: TRBV28
abundance: -
CDR3nt: TGTGCCAGCAGTCTCAGGGGGCGTCTCTCCTACGAGCAGTACTTC
CDR3aa: CASSLRGRLSYEQYF

d_gene: -
j_gene: TRBJ2-7
v_gene: TRBV15
abundance: -
CDR3nt: TGTGCCACCAGCCGGACAGCAAGCCGCTACGAGCAGTACTTC
CDR3aa: CATSRTASRYEQYF

d_gene: -
j_gene: TRBJ1-4
v_gene: TRBV2
abundance: -
CDR3nt: TGTGCCAGCAGACAGGGTGGGGGGAATGAAAAACTGTTTTTT
CDR3aa: CASRQGGGNEKLFF

d_gene: -
j_gene: TRBJ1-5
v_gene: TRBV10-3
abundance: -
CDR3nt: TGTGCCATCAGTGAGGCACAGGGCAGCAATCAGCCCCAGCATTTT
CDR3aa: CAISEAQGSNQPQHF

d_gene: -
j_gene: TRBJ2-7
v_gene: TRBV5-4
abundance: -
CDR3nt: TGTGCCAGCAGCCGCGTCAACGAGCAGTACTTC
CDR3aa: CASSRVNEQYF

d_gene: -
j_gene: TRBJ1-1
v_gene: TRBV5-1
abundance: -
CDR3nt: TGCGCCAGCAGCTTGGCCTGGGACCGGATGAACACTGAAGCTTTCTTT
CDR3aa: CASSLAWDRMNTEAFF

d_gene: -
j_gene: TRBJ1-2
v_gene: TRBV20-1
abundance: once
CDR3nt: TGCAGTGCCGGCCTTCCCCCTAACTTC
CDR3aa: CSAGLPPNF

d_gene: TRBD1
j_gene: TRBJ1-2
v_gene: TRBV7-8
abundance: -
CDR3nt: TGTGCCACGGGACAGGGAGACTATGGCTACACCTTC
CDR3aa: CATGQGDYGYTF

d_gene: -
j_gene: TRBJ1-2
v_gene: TRBV7-9
abundance: -
CDR3nt: TGTGCCAGCAGCTTTTCGAGGGATGGCTACACCTTC
CDR3aa: CASSFSRDGYTF

d_gene: -
j_gene: TRBJ2-3
v_gene: TRBV28
abundance: -
CDR3nt: TGTGCCAGCAGTGCCCCTAATACAGATACGCAGTATTTT
CDR3aa: CASSAPNTDTQYF

d_gene: -
j_gene: TRBJ2-1
v_gene: TRBV11-2
abundance: -
CDR3nt: TGTGCCAGCAGCCCTACAGCCTTCTCCTACAATGAGCAGTTCTTC
CDR3aa: CASSPTAFSYNEQFF

d_gene: TRBD1
j_gene: TRBJ1-1
v_gene: TRBV30
abundance: -
CDR3nt: TGTGCCTGCGAGATTAGGACAGGAAACACTGAAGCTTTCTTT
CDR3aa: CACEIRTGNTEAFF

d_gene: -
j_gene: TRBJ1-3
v_gene: TRBV28
abundance: -
CDR3nt: TGTGCCAGCAGCTTTACGTCAGGGGCCGCCTCTGGAAACACCATATATTTT
CDR3aa: CASSFTSGAASGNTIYF

d_gene: -
j_gene: TRBJ2-7
v_gene: TRBV18
abundance: -
CDR3nt: TGTGCCAGCTCACAGGGTAGGAACTCGTACGAGCAGTACTTC
CDR3aa: CASSQGRNSYEQYF

d_gene: -
j_gene: TRBJ2-2
v_gene: TRBV21-1
abundance: -
CDR3nt: TGTGCCAGCAGCACCTCGCGCCCGGGGCCAGGGGGGACCGGGGAGCTGTTTTTT
CDR3aa: CASSTSRPGPGGTGELFF

d_gene: -
j_gene: TRBJ1-5
v_gene: TRBV7-2
abundance: -
CDR3nt: TGTGCCAGCAGCCTCCGTCACGGCAATCAGCCCCAGCATTTT
CDR3aa: CASSLRHGNQPQHF